Following are 25 T cell receptor beta chains from one sample sequenced in a study of blood T cell repertoires in COVID-19. Libraries were prepared by immunoSEQ multiplex PCR; TCRdb keeps only in-frame clonotypes and omits some of them. The profile shows about 210,000 clones, more than 75% of them singletons. Input material: peripheral blood. These receptors all stem from a woman aged 40 to 49 with acute or convalescent COVID-19.

Of note for this clone: Other DNA variants within this sample encode the same CDR3. The rearrangement uses TRBV10-3 and TRBJ2-7, with D perhaps matching TRBD1 (5 bases). Per the germline V gene, CDR1 is ENHRY and CDR2 is SYGVKD. The V end lost 2 bases, the J end lost 2 bases, and 10 bases lay between the germline ends. The CDR3 has 14 residues. The CDR3 DNA is TGTGCCATCAGTGAGAGTGGACAAACCTACGAGCAGTACTTC. Its translation is CAISESGQTYEQYF.

The V gene is TRBV29-1, the J gene TRBJ2-7; TRBD2 matches 10 bases. J was trimmed by 0 bases and V by 7 bases; bases with no gene match: 6. The germline V gene encodes CDR1 SQVTM and CDR2 ANQGSEA. The CDR3 runs to 14 residues. CDR3 bases: TGCAGCGCAACCGGGACTAGCGACTCCTACGAGCAGTACTTC. As protein: CSATGTSDSYEQYF.

This chain joins TRBV27 and TRBJ1-2; maybe TRBD1 (6 bases). Germline CDR1 reads MNHEY; CDR2 reads SMNVEV (reference sequence). This CDR3 spans 13 amino acids. V was shortened by 5 bases and J by 4 bases, with 11 bases between the two germline ends. Here the CDR3 reads CASSPQGSYGYTF. In nucleotides, the CDR3 is TGTGCCAGCAGTCCACAGGGAAGCTATGGCTACACCTTC.

Only one count was recorded for this clone. The chain combines TRBV27 with TRBJ2-2; weak D call: TRBD2 (7 bases). Germline-derived CDR1 and CDR2 are MNHEY and SMNVEV (reference sequence). The CDR3 consists of 16 residues. The ends were cut back, 3 bases at V and 4 bases at J, with 15 bases in the middle. The CDR3, as DNA: TGTGCCAGCAGTTTTTTGGCGGGGGCAACCACCGGGGAGCTGTTTTTT. It translates to CASSFLAGATTGELFF.

The rearrangement links TRBV27 to TRBJ2-7; tentatively, D is TRBD1 (5 bases). Trimming pared 5 bases from V and 5 bases from J, leaving 19 bases between. Germline V gives CDR1 MNHEY, CDR2 SMNVEV (reference sequence). The length of the CDR3 is 15 residues. CDR3 DNA: TGTGCCAGCAGTCTTTCCCGAAGGGCAGGGAACGAGCAGTACTTC. The encoded protein is CASSLSRRAGNEQYF.

This chain connects TRBV2 to TRBJ2-3; TRBD1 agrees at 9 bases. From germline, CDR1 is SNHLY and CDR2 FYNNEI. The ends lost 10 bases at V and 1 base at J; junction bases unmatched: 9. This CDR3 region has 15 residues. In DNA form, the CDR3 reads TGTGCCACAGGCCTCAGACAGGGGGGCACAGATACGCAGTATTTT. This codes for CATGLRQGGTDTQYF.

The chain joins TRBV7-3 to TRBJ2-3; TRBD2 agrees at 12 bases. V was clipped by 6 bases and J by 3 bases; unmatched bases: 4. Looked up from germline, CDR1 is SGHTA and CDR2 is FQGTGA. This CDR3 comprises 15 residues. The DNA for the CDR3 is TGTGCCAGCAGTAGGACTAGCGGGGAGACAGATACGCAGTATTTT. Translating gives CASSRTSGETDTQYF. The full variable domain, its missing parts supplied by reference TRBV7-3 and TRBJ2-3, is GAGVSQTPSNKVTEKGKYVELRCDPISGHTALYWYRQSLGQGPEFLIYFQGTGAADDSGLPNDRFFAVRPEGSVSTLKIQRTERGDSAVYLCASSRTSGETDTQYFGPGTRLTVL.

The CDR3: CAWIDRARKVLNTEAFF. The CDR3 nucleotides read TGTGCCTGGATCGACAGGGCGCGGAAGGTACTGAACACTGAAGCTTTCTTT. This chain links TRBV30 with TRBJ1-1, with 7 bases matching TRBD1. The CDR3 sequence is 17 residues long. Germline V lookup: CDR1 GTSNPN, CDR2 SVGIG (reference sequence). Trimming took 4 bases from V and 0 from J; bases not matched to a gene: 14.

The chain is built from TRBV7-9 and TRBJ2-5; 13 nucleotides agree with TRBD2. CDR3 length equals 19 residues. The junction had 14 bases not matched to a gene; V was cut back by 4 bases and J by 3 bases. CDR1 is SEHNR, CDR2 FQNEAQ, per germline (reference sequence). CDR3 region: CASSSGTSGTVLGKETQYF. CDR3 sequence (DNA): TGTGCCAGCAGCTCCGGGACTAGCGGGACTGTGCTAGGTAAAGAGACCCAGTACTTC.

CDR3: CASSLKASGRTDTQYF. The DNA of the CDR3 is TGTGCCAGCAGCTTAAAAGCTAGCGGGAGGACAGATACGCAGTATTTT. The J gene is TRBJ2-3, the V gene TRBV11-2, with 11 bases lining up with TRBD2. The CDR3 contains 16 residues. Germline V gives CDR1 SGHAT, CDR2 FQNNGV. Losses at the gene ends were 2 bases for V and 3 bases for J; bases not matched to a gene: 4.

This clone has just one count. The genes are TRBV30 and TRBJ2-3, with 10 positions matching TRBD2. Germline trimming cut 7 bases from V and 1 base from J; bases unmatched to any gene: 8. Per germline, CDR1 GTSNPN and CDR2 SVGIG (reference sequence). This CDR3 comprises 15 residues. The CDR3 loop is CASRKSGGGTDTQYF. As DNA, the CDR3 is TGTGCCTCCCGTAAAAGCGGGGGGGGCACAGATACGCAGTATTTT.

The chain carries TRBV11-2 and TRBJ2-7, with TRBD2 matching over 7 bases. V gave up 5 bases and J gave up 2 bases; unmatched junction bases: 12. Germline-derived CDR1 and CDR2 are SGHAT and FQNNGV. This CDR3 comprises 16 residues. CDR3 in amino acids: CASSTPGGLVAYEQYF. CDR3 in DNA: TGTGCCAGCAGCACCCCGGGGGGTCTTGTGGCCTACGAGCAGTACTTC.

The rearrangement links TRBV11-2 to TRBJ2-7; the match to TRBD1 covers 9 bases. The J segment lost 7 bases and the V segment lost 2 bases, leaving 3 bases of the junction unmatched. CDR1 and CDR2 from the germline V gene are SGHAT and FQNNGV. The CDR3 consists of 13 residues. In DNA form, the CDR3 reads TGTGCCAGCAGCTTAAACAGGGGGCGAGAGCAGTACTTC. Protein sequence: CASSLNRGREQYF.

The V gene is TRBV5-6, the J gene TRBJ2-3; a possible D gene is TRBD1 (5 bases). The V end was cut by 0 bases, the J end by 2 bases, with 7 bases between. Looked up from germline, CDR1 is SGHDT and CDR2 is YYEEEE. This CDR3 spans 14 amino acids. CDR3 loop: CASSLGQPTDTQYF. In nucleotides, the CDR3 is TGTGCCAGCAGCTTGGGACAGCCCACAGATACGCAGTATTTT.

The chain recombines TRBV12-3 or TRBV12-4 with TRBJ1-4; a weak D match, TRBD1 (6 bases). V was trimmed by 3 bases and J by 16 bases, leaving 12 bases between them. The CDR3 has 11 amino acids. The CDR3 loop is CASSFGGARFF. As DNA, the CDR3 is TGTGCCAGCAGTTTCGGGGGGGCTAGGTTTTTT.

The chain recombines TRBV5-1 with TRBJ2-7; possible D gene TRBD2, 6 bases. Trimming left V 0 bases short and J 3 bases short, with 10 bases between. The germline CDR1 and CDR2 sequences are SGHRS and YFSETQ. The CDR3 covers 14 residues. The CDR3 reads CASSLEGLYYEQYF. The DNA for the CDR3 is TGCGCCAGCAGCTTGGAGGGACTCTACTACGAGCAGTACTTC.

This clone was found many times. In nucleotides, the CDR3 is TGTGCCAGCAGCTTGGATCCTAGCGGGATTGAGACCCAGTACTTC. This sequence encodes CASSLDPSGIETQYF. This chain uses TRBV5-6 with TRBJ2-5, with TRBD2 matching 9 bases. Germline trimming cut 0 bases from V and 5 bases from J; bases unmatched to any gene: 5. The CDR3 totals 15 residues. Germline lookup yields CDR1 SGHDT and CDR2 YYEEEE. Variable domain in full (rest from reference TRBV5-6 and TRBJ2-5): DAGVTQSPTHLIKTRGQQVTLRCSPKSGHDTVSWYQQALGQGPQFIFQYYEEEERQRGNFPDRFSGHQFPNYSSELNVNALLLGDSALYLCASSLDPSGIETQYFGPGTRLLVL.

The genes are TRBV7-6 and TRBJ2-1; tentatively, D is TRBD1 (6 bases). Trimming took 5 bases from V and 2 from J, leaving 10 bases between them. Germline V gene sequence: CDR1 SGHVS, CDR2 FNYEAQ. This CDR3 contains 14 residues. The CDR3 sequence is CASSATGTYNEQFF. CDR3 in DNA: TGTGCCAGCAGCGCCACAGGGACCTACAATGAGCAGTTCTTC.

Here the CDR3 DNA reads TGTGCCAGCAGCCGGACAGGGGGATCGTACGAGCAGTACTTC. Translation: CASSRTGGSYEQYF. The chain uses TRBV14 and TRBJ2-7, with 10 bases identical to TRBD1. The CDR3 runs 14 residues. Germline V gives CDR1 SGHDN, CDR2 FVKESK. Trimming at V came to 4 bases and at J to 4 bases, leaving 4 bases not matched to a gene. The variable domain in full, with the rest retrieved from reference TRBV14 and TRBJ2-7, is EAGVTQFPSHSVIEKGQTVTLRCDPISGHDNLYWYRRVMGKEIKFLLHFVKESKQDESGMPNNRFLAERTGGTYSTLKVQPAELEDSGVYFCASSRTGGSYEQYFGPGTRLTVT.

This chain uses TRBV5-4 with TRBJ2-7, with 12 bases matching TRBD1. CDR1 and CDR2 (germline): SGHNT, YYREEE (reference sequence). With V trimmed by 1 base and J by 9 bases, 8 bases remained unmatched. This CDR3 is built from 15 residues. Here the CDR3 reads CASSLRGQGALGQYF. The CDR3 region has the DNA TGTGCCAGCAGCTTGAGGGGACAGGGGGCATTGGGGCAGTACTTC.

The chain couples TRBV11-1 to TRBJ1-1; TRBD1 aligns across 10 bases. Germline CDR1 reads SGHAT; CDR2 reads FQDESV (reference sequence). J was trimmed by 5 bases and V by 5 bases; bases with no gene match: 11. The CDR3 is 16 amino acids. The CDR3 reads CASSTRQGALGTEAFF. CDR3 coding DNA: TGTGCCAGCAGCACCCGACAGGGGGCATTGGGGACTGAAGCTTTCTTT.

This clone was seen a single time. The chain carries TRBV11-2 and TRBJ2-5; 7 positions agree with TRBD2. V shed 6 bases, J shed 5 bases, and the junction held 15 bases outside the gene matches. The CDR3 loop spans 16 amino acids. The V gene's germline CDR1 is SGHAT and CDR2 FQNNGV. The DNA for the CDR3 is TGTGCCAGCAGACCCCCCTTACCGGGAGGAAGGGAGACCCAGTACTTC. Translation: CASRPPLPGGRETQYF.

The rearrangement joins TRBV5-5 to TRBJ1-2; 9 nucleotides match TRBD1. The V segment lost 0 bases and the J segment 8 bases; nucleotides outside the gene matches: 11. There are 16 residues in the CDR3. CDR1 is SGHKS and CDR2 is YYEKEE in the germline V gene (reference sequence). CDR3 loop: CASSLATSGTGIGYTF. In DNA, the CDR3 is TGTGCCAGCAGCTTGGCGACTTCCGGGACAGGGATCGGCTACACCTTC. The variable domain in full, completed from reference TRBV5-5 and TRBJ1-2, reads DAGVTQSPTHLIKTRGQQVTLRCSPISGHKSVSWYQQVLGQGPQFIFQYYEKEERGRGNFPDRFSARQFPNYSSELNVNALLLGDSALYLCASSLATSGTGIGYTFGSGTRLTVV.

Comments on this clone: The same CDR3 is also encoded by other DNA sequences in this sample. The chain couples TRBV2 to TRBJ1-4; 9 bases line up with TRBD1. From germline, CDR1 is SNHLY and CDR2 FYNNEI. The length of the CDR3 is 14 residues. The V segment lost 8 bases and the J segment 6 bases; nucleotides outside the gene matches: 7. The CDR3 DNA follows: TGTGCCAGCCTCCGGGACAGGGCTGATGAAAAACTGTTTTTT. Protein: CASLRDRADEKLFF.

The chain recombines TRBV19 with TRBJ1-1, with 11 bases that match TRBD1. The germline gives CDR1 LNHDA, CDR2 SQIVND (reference sequence). Losses at the gene ends were 5 bases for V and 4 bases for J; bases not matched to a gene: 9. The CDR3 extends over 16 amino acids. DNA of the CDR3: TGTGCCAGTAGTCGAGACCGGACAGGGGGCCCCACTGAAGCTTTCTTT. Encoded protein: CASSRDRTGGPTEAFF. Full variable domain (remainder filled in from reference TRBV19 and TRBJ1-1): DGGITQSPKYLFRKEGQNVTLSCEQNLNHDAMYWYRQDPGQGLRLIYYSQIVNDFQKGDIAEGYSVSREKKESFPLTVTSAQKNPTAFYLCASSRDRTGGPTEAFFGQGTRLTVV.